This entry lists 3 T cell receptor beta chains sequenced from one sample in a study of blood T cell repertoires in COVID-19. The data were produced by immunoSEQ multiplex PCR, yet TCRdb's version contains in-frame clones alone and is incomplete. This sample has some 200,000 clones, with around three quarters found just once. Sequencing was performed on peripheral blood. Every receptor here comes from a woman in her 70s with acute or convalescent COVID-19.

The gene calls are TRBV30 and TRBJ2-5; 7 nucleotides line up with TRBD1. The CDR3 runs 14 residues. Germline lookup yields CDR1 GTSNPN and CDR2 SVGIG (reference sequence). The V segment lost 1 base and the J segment 3 bases; nucleotides outside the gene matches: 5. This CDR3 is CAWSAGTAEETQYF. The CDR3 region has the DNA TGTGCCTGGAGTGCCGGGACAGCCGAAGAGACCCAGTACTTC.

Only one count was recorded for this clone. The V gene is TRBV29-1, the J gene TRBJ1-2; maybe TRBD1 (6 bases). The CDR3 spans 15 residues. V lost 6 bases, J lost 0 bases, and 17 bases lay in between. From germline, CDR1 is SQVTM and CDR2 ANQGSEA. CDR3 amino acids: CSVARGGNSNYGYTF. The CDR3 nucleotides are TGCAGCGTCGCGAGGGGGGGGAATTCTAACTATGGCTACACCTTC.

The rearrangement uses TRBV9 and TRBJ1-6; maybe TRBD1 (5 bases). This CDR3 is built from 15 residues. The germline V gene encodes CDR1 SGDLS and CDR2 YYNGEE. V lost 1 base to trimming and J lost 7 bases, with 12 bases between them. The chain's CDR3 is CASSVSGLKNSPLHF. The CDR3 region has the DNA TGTGCCAGCAGCGTATCGGGACTGAAAAATTCACCCCTCCACTTT.